One and the same sample provided the 2 T cell receptor beta chains below, sequenced in a study of cytomegalovirus exposure and HLA in healthy donors. PCR primers comprised 60 Vbeta and 13 Jbeta primers. Repertoires were generated with immunoSEQ multiplex PCR, while TCRdb's copy carries only in-frame clones and drops some. In all, the sample yields roughly 42,000 clones. Material: PBMCs. The source of these receptors is a young man in good health and CMV-seronegative.

The gene calls are TRBV18 and TRBJ2-7; TRBD1 might be the D (5 bases). The CDR3 length is 16 residues. Germline lookup yields CDR1 KGHSH and CDR2 LQKENI. V was cut by 0 bases and J by 4 bases, with 16 bases left in between. The CDR3 nucleotides read TGTGCCAGCTCACCACCCACAGGTGGAAAAGGGTACGAGCAGTACTTC. Its translation is CASSPPTGGKGYEQYF.

The J gene is TRBJ2-3, the V gene TRBV4-1, with a possible D match to TRBD2 (5 bases). Germline loops: CDR1 MGHRA, CDR2 YSYEKL. The ends were cut back, 2 bases at V and 4 bases at J, with 16 bases in the middle. This CDR3 comprises 16 residues. The CDR3 reads CASSQNEVGMADTQYF. The CDR3, as DNA: TGCGCCAGCAGCCAAAACGAGGTCGGGATGGCAGATACGCAGTATTTT.